Below, one T cell receptor (beta chain) is given with its context. The sample comes from a study of cytomegalovirus exposure and HLA in healthy donors. As for the study in general: In an early release, HLA-typed donors contributed approximately 80 million unique TCR sequences.

It was with 60 Vbeta and 13 Jbeta primers that the PCR ran. Method: immunoSEQ multiplex PCR; TCRdb's copy keeps in-frame clones and lacks some. The repertoire includes roughly 100,000 clones, around four fifths of them detected once, and 1.3% sits in the top ten. This TCR was sampled from a man aged 25 to 45 in good health and CMV-seronegative. The sequenced sample was PBMCs.

This chain's CDR3 is CASSLRHRANYGYTF. The CDR3 DNA reads TGTGCCAGCAGCTTGCGTCACAGAGCTAACTATGGCTACACCTTC. This chain connects TRBV5-6 to TRBJ1-2, with D uncertain. The CDR3 sequence is 15 residues long. Germline V CDR1 and CDR2: SGHDT, YYEEEE. Deletions cut 1 base from V and 0 bases from J, with 10 bases between.